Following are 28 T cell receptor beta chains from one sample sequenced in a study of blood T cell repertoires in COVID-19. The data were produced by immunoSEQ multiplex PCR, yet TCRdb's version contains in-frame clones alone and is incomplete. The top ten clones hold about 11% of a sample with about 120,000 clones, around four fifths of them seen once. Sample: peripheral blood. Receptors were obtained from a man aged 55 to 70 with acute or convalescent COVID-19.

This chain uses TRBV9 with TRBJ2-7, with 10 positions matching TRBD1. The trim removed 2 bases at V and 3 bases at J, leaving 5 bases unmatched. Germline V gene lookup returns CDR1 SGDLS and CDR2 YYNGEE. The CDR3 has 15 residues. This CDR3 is CASSVTGGASYEQYF. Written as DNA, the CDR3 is TGTGCCAGCAGCGTGACAGGGGGCGCAAGCTACGAGCAGTACTTC.

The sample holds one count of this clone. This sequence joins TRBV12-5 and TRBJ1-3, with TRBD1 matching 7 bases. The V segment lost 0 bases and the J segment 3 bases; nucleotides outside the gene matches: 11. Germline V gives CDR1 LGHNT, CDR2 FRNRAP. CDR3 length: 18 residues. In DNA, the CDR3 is TGTGCTAGTGGTTTGGTAGATAAGGGGGCGTTAGGTGGAAACACCATATATTTT. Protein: CASGLVDKGALGGNTIYF.

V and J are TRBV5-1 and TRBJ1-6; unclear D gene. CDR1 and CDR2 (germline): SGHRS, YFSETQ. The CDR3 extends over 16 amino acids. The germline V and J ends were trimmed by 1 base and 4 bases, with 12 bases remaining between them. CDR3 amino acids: CASSLSSDHYNSPLHF. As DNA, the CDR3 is TGCGCCAGCAGCTTGAGTAGCGACCATTATAATTCACCCCTCCACTTT.

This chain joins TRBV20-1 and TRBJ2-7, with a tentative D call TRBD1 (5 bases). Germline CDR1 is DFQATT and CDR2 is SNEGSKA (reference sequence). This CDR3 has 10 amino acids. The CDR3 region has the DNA TGCAGCGCAGGGTCCTACGAGCAGTACTTC. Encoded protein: CSAGSYEQYF.

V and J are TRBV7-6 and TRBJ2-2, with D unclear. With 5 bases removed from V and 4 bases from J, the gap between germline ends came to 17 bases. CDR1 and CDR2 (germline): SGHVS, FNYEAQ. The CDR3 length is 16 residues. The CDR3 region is CASSPDLPAGTGELFF. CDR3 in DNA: TGTGCCAGCAGCCCAGATCTTCCGGCAGGCACCGGGGAGCTGTTTTTT.

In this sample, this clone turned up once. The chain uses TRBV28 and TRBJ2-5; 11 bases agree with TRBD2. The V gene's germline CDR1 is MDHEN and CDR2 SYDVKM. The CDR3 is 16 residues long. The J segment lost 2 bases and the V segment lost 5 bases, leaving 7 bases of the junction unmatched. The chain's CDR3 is CASSETSGSGQETQYF. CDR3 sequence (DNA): TGTGCCAGCAGTGAAACTAGCGGGAGTGGACAAGAGACCCAGTACTTC.

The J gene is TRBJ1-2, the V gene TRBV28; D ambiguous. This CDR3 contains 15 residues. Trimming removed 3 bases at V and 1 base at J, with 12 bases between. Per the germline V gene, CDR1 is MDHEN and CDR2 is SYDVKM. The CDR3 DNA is TGTGCCAGCAGTTTCGACCGGAGTTATAACTATGGCTACACCTTC. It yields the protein CASSFDRSYNYGYTF.

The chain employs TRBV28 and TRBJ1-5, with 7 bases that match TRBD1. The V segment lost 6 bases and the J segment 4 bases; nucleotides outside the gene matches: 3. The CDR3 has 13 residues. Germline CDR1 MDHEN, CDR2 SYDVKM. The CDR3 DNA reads TGTGCCAGCAGGCTGACAGGGAATCAGCCCCAGCATTTT. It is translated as CASRLTGNQPQHF.

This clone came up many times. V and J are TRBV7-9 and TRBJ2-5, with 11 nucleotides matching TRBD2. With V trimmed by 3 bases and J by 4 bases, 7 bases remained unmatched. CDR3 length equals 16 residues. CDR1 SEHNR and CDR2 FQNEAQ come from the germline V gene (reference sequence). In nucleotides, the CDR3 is TGTGCCAGCAGCTTTCGACTAGCGGGGCCCCCAGAGACCCAGTACTTC. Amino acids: CASSFRLAGPPETQYF.

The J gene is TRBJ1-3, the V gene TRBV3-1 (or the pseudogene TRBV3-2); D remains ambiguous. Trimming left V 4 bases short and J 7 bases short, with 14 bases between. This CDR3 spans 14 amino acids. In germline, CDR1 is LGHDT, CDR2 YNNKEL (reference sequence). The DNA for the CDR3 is TGTGCCAGCAGCCTGAGCGACGTGATTAACACCATATATTTT. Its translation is CASSLSDVINTIYF.

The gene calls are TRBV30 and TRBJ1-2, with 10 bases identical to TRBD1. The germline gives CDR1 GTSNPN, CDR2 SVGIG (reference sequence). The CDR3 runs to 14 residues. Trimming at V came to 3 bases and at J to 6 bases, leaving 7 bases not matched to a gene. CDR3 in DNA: TGTGCCTGGAGCGACGACAGGGGGCGCGATGGCTACACCTTC. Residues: CAWSDDRGRDGYTF.

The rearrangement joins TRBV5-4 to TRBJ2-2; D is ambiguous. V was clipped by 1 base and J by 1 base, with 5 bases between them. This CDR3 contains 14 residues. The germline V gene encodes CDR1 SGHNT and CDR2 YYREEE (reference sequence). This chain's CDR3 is CASSLSRNTGELFF. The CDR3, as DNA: TGTGCCAGCAGCTTGTCCAGGAACACCGGGGAGCTGTTTTTT.

The CDR3 DNA is TGTGCCAGCAGTGAACGTGTTCAGGGCGAGCAGTACTTC. It translates to CASSERVQGEQYF. V is TRBV2 and J is TRBJ2-7, with D tentatively TRBD1 (5 bases). Germline loops: CDR1 SNHLY, CDR2 FYNNEI. V lost 2 bases and J lost 6, with 11 bases in between. The CDR3 length is 13 residues.

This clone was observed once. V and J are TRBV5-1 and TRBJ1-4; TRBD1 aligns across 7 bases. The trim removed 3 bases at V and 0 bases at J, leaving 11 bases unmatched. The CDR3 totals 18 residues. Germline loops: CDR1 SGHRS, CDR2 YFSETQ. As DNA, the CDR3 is TGCGCCAGCAGCTCCCGTCCAGGGGGTGTTGCAACTAATGAAAAACTGTTTTTT. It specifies CASSSRPGGVATNEKLFF.

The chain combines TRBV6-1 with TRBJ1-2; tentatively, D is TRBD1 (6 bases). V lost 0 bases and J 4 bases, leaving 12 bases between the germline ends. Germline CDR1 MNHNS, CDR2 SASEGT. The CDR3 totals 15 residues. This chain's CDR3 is CASSEALTGSYGYTF. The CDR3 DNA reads TGTGCCAGCAGTGAAGCCCTAACAGGGAGCTATGGCTACACCTTC.

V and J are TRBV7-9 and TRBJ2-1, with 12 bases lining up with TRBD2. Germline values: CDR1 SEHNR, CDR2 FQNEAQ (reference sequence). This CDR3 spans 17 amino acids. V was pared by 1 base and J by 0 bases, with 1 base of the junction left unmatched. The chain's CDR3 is CASSLVTSGGSYNEQFF. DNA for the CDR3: TGTGCCAGCAGCTTAGTGACTAGCGGGGGCTCCTACAATGAGCAGTTCTTC.

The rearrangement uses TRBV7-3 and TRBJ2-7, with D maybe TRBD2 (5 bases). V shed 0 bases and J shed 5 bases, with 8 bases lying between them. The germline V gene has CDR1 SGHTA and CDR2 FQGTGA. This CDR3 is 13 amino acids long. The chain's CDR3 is CASSLTGVDEQYF. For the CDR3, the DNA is TGTGCCAGCAGCTTAACGGGAGTCGACGAGCAGTACTTC.

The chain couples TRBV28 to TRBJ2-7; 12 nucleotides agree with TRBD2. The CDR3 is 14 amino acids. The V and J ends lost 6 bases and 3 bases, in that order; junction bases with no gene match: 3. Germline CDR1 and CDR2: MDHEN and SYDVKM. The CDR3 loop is CASSRTSGNYEQYF. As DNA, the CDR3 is TGTGCCAGCAGCCGGACTAGCGGGAACTACGAGCAGTACTTC. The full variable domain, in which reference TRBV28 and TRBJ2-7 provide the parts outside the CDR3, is DVKVTQSSRYLVKRTGEKVFLECVQDMDHENMFWYRQDPGLGLRLIYFSYDVKMKEKGDIPEGYSVSREKKERFSLILESASTNQTSMYLCASSRTSGNYEQYFGPGTRLTVT.

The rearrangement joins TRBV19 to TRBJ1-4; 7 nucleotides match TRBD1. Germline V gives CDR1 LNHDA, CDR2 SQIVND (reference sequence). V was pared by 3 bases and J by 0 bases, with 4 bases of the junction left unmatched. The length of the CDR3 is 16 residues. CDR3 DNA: TGTGCCAGTAGTATCAGGGGGTCGGCAACTAATGAAAAACTGTTTTTT. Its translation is CASSIRGSATNEKLFF.

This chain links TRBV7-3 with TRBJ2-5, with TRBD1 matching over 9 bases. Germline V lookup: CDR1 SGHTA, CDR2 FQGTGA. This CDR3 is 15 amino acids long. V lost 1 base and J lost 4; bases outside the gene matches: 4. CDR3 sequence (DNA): TGTGCCAGCAGCTTAATGGGGACAGGGATAGAGACCCAGTACTTC. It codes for CASSLMGTGIETQYF.

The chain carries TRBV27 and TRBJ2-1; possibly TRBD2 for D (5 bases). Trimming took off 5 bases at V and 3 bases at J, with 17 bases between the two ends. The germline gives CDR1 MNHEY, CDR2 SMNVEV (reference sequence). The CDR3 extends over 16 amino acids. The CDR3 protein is CASSGRVASFYNEQFF. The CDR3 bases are TGTGCCAGCAGTGGCCGTGTAGCGAGCTTCTACAATGAGCAGTTCTTC.

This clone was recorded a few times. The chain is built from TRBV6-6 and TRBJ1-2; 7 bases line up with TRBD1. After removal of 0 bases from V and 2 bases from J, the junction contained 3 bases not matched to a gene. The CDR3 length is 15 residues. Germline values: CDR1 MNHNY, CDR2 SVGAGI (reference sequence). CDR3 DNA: TGTGCCAGCAGTTACTCGCCAGGGGGGAACTATGGCTACACCTTC. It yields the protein CASSYSPGGNYGYTF.

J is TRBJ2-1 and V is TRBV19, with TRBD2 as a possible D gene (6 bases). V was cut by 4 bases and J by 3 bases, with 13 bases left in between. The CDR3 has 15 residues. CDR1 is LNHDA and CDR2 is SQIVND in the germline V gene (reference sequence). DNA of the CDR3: TGTGCCAGTAGTACAATGGCGGGGTACTACAATGAGCAGTTCTTC. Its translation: CASSTMAGYYNEQFF.

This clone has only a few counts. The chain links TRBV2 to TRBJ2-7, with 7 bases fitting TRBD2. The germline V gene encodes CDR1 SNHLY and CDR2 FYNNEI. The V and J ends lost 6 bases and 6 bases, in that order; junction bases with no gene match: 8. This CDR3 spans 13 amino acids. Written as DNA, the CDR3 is TGTGCCAGCAGACCCAATAGCGGGCGCGAGCAGTACTTC. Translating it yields CASRPNSGREQYF.

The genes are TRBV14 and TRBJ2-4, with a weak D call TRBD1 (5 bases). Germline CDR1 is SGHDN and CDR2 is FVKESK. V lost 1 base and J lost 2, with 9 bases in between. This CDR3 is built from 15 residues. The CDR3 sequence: CASSQGQWTKNIQYF. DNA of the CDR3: TGTGCCAGCAGCCAAGGACAGTGGACCAAAAACATTCAGTACTTC.

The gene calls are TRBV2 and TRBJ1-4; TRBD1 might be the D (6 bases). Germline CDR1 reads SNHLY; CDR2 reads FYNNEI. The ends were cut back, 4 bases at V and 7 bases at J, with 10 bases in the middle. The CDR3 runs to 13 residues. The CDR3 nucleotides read TGTGCCAGCAGTGGGCAGGGGACTGAAAAACTGTTTTTT. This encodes CASSGQGTEKLFF.

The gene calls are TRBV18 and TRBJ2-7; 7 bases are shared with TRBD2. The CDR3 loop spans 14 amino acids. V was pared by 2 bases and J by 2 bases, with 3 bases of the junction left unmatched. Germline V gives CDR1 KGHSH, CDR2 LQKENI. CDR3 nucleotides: TGTGCCAGCTCACCAGGCGGGACTACCTACGAGCAGTACTTC. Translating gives CASSPGGTTYEQYF.

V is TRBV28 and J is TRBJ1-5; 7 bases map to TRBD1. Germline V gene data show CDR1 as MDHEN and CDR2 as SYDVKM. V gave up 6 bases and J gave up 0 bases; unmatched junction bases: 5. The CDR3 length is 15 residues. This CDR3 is CASRRQGVSNQPQHF. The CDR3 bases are TGTGCCAGCAGAAGACAGGGAGTTAGCAATCAGCCCCAGCATTTT.